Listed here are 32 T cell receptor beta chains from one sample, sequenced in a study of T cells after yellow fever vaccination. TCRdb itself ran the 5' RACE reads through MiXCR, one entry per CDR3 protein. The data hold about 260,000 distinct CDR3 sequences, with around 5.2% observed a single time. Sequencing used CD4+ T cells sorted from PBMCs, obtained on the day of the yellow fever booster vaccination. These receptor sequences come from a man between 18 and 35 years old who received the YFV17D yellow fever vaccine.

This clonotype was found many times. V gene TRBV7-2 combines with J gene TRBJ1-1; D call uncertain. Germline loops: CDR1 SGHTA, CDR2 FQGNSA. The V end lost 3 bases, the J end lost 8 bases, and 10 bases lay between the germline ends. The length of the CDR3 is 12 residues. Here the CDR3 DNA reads TGTGCCAGCAGCTTGTATCCCAGGGAAGCTTTCTTT. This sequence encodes CASSLYPREAFF.

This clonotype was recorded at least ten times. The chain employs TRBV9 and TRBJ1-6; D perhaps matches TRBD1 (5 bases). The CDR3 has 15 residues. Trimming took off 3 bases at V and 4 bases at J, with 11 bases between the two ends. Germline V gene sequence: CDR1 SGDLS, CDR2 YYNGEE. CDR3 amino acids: CASSGEGSYNSPLHF. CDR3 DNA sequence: TGTGCCAGCAGCGGGGAGGGGTCATATAATTCACCCCTCCACTTT.

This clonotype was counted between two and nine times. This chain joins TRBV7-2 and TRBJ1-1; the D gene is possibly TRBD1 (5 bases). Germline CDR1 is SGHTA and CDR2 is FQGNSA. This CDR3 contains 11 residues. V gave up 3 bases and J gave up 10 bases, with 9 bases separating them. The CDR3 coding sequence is TGTGCCAGCAGCTTTGGTGGGGGAGCTTTCTTT. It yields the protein CASSFGGGAFF.

The CDR3 loop reads CASSRGKGGNQPQHF. In DNA, the CDR3 is TGTGCCAGCAGCCGAGGGAAGGGGGGCAATCAGCCCCAGCATTTT. J is TRBJ1-5 and V is TRBV3-2; the table calls TRBD1, which could not be checked here. TRBV3-2 is classified as a pseudogene. The CDR3 runs to 15 residues.

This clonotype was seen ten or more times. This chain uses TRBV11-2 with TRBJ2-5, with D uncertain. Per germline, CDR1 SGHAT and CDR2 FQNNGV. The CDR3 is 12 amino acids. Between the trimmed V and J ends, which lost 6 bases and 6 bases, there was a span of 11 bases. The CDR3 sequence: CASRGRKKTQYF. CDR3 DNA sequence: TGTGCCAGCAGGGGTCGCAAAAAGACCCAGTACTTC.

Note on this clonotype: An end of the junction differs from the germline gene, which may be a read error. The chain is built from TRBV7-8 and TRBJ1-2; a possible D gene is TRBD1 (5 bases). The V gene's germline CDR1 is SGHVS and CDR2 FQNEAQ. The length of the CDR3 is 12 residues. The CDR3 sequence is CASSFGGAPATF. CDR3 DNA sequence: TGTGCCAGCAGCTTCGGCGGGGCCCCCGCGACTTTC.

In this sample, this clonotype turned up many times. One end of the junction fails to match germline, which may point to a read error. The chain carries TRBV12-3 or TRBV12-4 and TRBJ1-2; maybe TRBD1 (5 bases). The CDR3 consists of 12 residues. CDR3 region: CASSLQGYGYTF. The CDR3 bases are TGCGCCAGCAGCTTGCAGGGCTATGGCTACACCTTC.

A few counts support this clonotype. CDR3 sequence: CSARLAGGEQFF. CDR3 coding DNA: TGCAGTGCTAGACTAGCGGGGGGAGAGCAGTTCTTC. The rearrangement joins TRBV20-1 to TRBJ2-1, with 11 bases lining up with TRBD2. CDR1 DFQATT and CDR2 SNEGSKA come from the germline V gene (reference sequence). V lost 2 bases, J lost 10 bases, and 1 base stayed unmatched. This CDR3 contains 12 residues.

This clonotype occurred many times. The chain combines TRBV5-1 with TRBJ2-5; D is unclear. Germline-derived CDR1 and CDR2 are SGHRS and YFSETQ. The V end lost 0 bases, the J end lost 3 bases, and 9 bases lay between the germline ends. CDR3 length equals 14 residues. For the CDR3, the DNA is TGCGCCAGCAGCTTGGGACCCCCCAAAGAGACCCAGTACTTC. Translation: CASSLGPPKETQYF.

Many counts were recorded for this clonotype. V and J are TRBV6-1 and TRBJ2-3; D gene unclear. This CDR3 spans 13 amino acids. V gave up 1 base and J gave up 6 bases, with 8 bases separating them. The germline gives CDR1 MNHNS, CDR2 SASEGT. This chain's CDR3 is CASSEVVGDTQYF. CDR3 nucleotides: TGTGCCAGCAGTGAAGTGGTGGGGGATACGCAGTATTTT.

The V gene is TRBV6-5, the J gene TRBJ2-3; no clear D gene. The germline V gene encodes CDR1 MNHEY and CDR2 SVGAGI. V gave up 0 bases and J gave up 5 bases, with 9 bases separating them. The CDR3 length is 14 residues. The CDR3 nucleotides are TGTGCCAGCAGTTACTCCCCCAGGCAAGATACGCAGTATTTT. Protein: CASSYSPRQDTQYF.

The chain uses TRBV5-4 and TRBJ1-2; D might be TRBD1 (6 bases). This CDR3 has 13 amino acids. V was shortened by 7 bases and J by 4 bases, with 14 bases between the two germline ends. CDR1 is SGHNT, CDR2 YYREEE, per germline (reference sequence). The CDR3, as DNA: TGTGCCAGCTATTCAGGACAGACCTATGGCTACACCTTC. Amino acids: CASYSGQTYGYTF.

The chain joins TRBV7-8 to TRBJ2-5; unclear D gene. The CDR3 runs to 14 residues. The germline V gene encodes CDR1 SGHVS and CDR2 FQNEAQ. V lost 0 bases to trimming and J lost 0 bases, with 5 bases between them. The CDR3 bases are TGTGCCAGCAGCTTAGCTTGGCACCAAGAGACCCAGTACTTC. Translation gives CASSLAWHQETQYF. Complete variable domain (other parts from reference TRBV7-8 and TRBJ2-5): GAGVSQSPRYKVAKRGQDVALRCDPISGHVSLFWYQQALGQGPEFLTYFQNEAQLDKSGLPSDRFFAERPEGSVSTLKIQRTQQEDSAVYLCASSLAWHQETQYFGPGTRLLVL.

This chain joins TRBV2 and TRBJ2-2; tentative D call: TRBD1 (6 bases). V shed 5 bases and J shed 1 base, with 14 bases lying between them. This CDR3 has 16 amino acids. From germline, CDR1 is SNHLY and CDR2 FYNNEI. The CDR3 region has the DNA TGTGCCAGCAGTCTCCAGGGGCGCCGGAACACCGGGGAGCTGTTTTTT. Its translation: CASSLQGRRNTGELFF.

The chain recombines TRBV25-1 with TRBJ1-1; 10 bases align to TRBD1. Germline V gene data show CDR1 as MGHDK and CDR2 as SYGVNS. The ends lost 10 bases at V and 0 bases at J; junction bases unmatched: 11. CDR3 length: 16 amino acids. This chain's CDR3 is CATLTGTGAVNTEAFF. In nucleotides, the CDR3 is TGTGCCACCCTTACCGGGACAGGGGCAGTGAACACTGAAGCTTTCTTT.

CDR3 amino acids: CASSLGFRQPQHF. CDR3 bases: TGTGCCAGCAGCTTGGGGTTTAGACAGCCCCAGCATTTT. The V and J genes are TRBV7-8 and TRBJ1-5, with no clear D. CDR1 and CDR2 (germline): SGHVS, FQNEAQ. The CDR3 covers 13 residues. V was cut by 3 bases and J by 7 bases, with 10 bases left in between.

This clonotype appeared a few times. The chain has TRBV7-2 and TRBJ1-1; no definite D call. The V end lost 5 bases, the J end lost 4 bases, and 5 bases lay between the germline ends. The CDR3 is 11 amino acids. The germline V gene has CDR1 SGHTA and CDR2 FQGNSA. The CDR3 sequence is CASSQATEAFF. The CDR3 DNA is TGTGCCAGCAGCCAGGCCACTGAAGCTTTCTTT.

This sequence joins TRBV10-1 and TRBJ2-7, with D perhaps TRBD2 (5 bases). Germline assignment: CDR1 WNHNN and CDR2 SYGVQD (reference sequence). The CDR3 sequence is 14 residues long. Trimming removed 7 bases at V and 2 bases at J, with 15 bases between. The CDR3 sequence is CASNIGIPPYEQYV. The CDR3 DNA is TGCGCCAGCAATATCGGGATCCCCCCCTACGAGCAGTACGTC.

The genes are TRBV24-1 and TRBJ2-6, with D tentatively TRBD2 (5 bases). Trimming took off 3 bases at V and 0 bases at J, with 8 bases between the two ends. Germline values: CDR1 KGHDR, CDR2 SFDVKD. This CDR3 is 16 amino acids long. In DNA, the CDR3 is TGTGCCACCAGTGATCCTGGAGGCTCTGGGGCCAACGTCCTGACTTTC. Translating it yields CATSDPGGSGANVLTF.

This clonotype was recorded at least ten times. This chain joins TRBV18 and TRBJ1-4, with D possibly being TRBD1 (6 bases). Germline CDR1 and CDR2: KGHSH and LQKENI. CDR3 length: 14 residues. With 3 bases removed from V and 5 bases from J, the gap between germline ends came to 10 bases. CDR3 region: CASSPRTVNEKLFF. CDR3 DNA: TGTGCCAGCTCACCCCGGACAGTAAATGAAAAACTGTTTTTT.

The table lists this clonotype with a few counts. The CDR3 loop reads CSVEDLGTENTEAFF. CDR3 DNA: TGCAGCGTTGAAGATCTCGGGACGGAAAACACTGAAGCTTTCTTT. The chain couples TRBV29-1 to TRBJ1-1; a weak D match, TRBD1 (5 bases). The V end was cut by 0 bases, the J end by 2 bases, with 13 bases between. This CDR3 is 15 amino acids long. Germline V gene lookup returns CDR1 SQVTM and CDR2 ANQGSEA.

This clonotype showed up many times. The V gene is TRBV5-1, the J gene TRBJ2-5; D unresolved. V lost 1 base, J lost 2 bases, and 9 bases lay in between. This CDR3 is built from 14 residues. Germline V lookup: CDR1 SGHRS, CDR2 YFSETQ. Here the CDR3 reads CASSLFGPQETQYF. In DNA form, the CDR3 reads TGCGCCAGCAGCTTGTTCGGGCCACAAGAGACCCAGTACTTC.

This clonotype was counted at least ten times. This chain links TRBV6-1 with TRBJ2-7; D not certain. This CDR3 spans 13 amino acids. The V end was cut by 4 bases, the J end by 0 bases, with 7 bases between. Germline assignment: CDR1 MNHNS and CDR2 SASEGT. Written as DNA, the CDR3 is TGTGCCAGCAGTGCCCTAAGCTCCTACGAGCAGTACGTC. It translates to CASSALSSYEQYV.

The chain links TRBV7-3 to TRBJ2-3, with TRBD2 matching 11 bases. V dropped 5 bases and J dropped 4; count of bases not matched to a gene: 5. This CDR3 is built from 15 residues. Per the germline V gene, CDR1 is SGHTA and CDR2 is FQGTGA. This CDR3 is CASSPLAGGADTQYF. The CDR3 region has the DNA TGTGCCAGCAGCCCCCTAGCGGGGGGCGCAGATACGCAGTATTTT.

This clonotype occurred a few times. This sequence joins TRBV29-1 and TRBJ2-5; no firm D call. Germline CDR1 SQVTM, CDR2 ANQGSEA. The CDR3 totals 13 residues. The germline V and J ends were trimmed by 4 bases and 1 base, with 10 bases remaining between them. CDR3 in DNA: TGCAGCGTTGTGCCGAGACTCCAAGAGACCCAGTACTTC. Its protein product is CSVVPRLQETQYF.

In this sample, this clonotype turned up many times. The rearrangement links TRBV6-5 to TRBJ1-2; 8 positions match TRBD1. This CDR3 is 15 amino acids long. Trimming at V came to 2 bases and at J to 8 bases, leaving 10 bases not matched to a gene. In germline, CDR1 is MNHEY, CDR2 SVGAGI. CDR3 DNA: TGTGCCAGCAGTTACCCCGCGACAGGGGATGGGGGCTACACCTTC. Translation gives CASSYPATGDGGYTF.

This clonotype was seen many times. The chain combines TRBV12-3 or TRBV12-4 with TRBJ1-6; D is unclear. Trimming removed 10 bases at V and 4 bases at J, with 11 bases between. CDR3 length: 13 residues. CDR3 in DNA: TGTGCCACCCGGGAAACTTATAATTCACCCCTCCACTTT. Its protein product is CATRETYNSPLHF.

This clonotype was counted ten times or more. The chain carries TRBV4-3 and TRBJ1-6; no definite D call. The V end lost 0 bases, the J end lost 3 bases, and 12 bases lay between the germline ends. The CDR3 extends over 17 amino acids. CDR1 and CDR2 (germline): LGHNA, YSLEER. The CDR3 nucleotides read TGCGCCAGCAGCCAAGAAAGTAACAGAGGCTATAATTCACCCCTCCACTTT. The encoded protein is CASSQESNRGYNSPLHF.

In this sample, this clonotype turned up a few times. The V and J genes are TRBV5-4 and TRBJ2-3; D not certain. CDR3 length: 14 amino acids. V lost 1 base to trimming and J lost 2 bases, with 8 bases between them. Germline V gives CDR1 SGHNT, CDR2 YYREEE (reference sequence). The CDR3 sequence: CASSLREYTDTQYF. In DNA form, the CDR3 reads TGTGCCAGCAGCTTGAGAGAATACACAGATACGCAGTATTTT. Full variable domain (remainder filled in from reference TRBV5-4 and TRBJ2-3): ETGVTQSPTHLIKTRGQQVTLRCSSQSGHNTVSWYQQALGQGPQFIFQYYREEENGRGNFPPRFSGLQFPNYSSELNVNALELDDSALYLCASSLREYTDTQYFGPGTRLTVL.

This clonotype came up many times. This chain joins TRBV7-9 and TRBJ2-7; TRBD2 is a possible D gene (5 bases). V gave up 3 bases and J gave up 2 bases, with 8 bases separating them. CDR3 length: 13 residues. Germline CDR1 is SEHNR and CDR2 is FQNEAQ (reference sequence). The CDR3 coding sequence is TGTGCCAGCAGCTTCGGGAATACCTACGAGCAGTACGTC. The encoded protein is CASSFGNTYEQYV.

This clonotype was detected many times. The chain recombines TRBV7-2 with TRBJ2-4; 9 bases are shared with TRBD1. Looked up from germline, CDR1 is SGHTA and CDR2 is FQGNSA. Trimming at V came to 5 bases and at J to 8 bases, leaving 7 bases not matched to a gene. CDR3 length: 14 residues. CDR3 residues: CASSAGQGVDIQYF. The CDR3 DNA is TGTGCCAGCAGCGCGGGACAGGGTGTGGACATTCAGTACTTC.

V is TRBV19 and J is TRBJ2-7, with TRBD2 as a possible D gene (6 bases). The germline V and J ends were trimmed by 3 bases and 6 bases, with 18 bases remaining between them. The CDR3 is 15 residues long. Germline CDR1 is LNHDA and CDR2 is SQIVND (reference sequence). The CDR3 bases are TGTGCCAGTAGTATCTTGACTAGTGGAGGCGCCGAGCAGTACTTC. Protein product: CASSILTSGGAEQYF.